This T cell receptor beta chain was recovered during a study of T cells after yellow fever vaccination. V was cut by 0 bases and J by 3 bases, with 8 bases left in between. This CDR3 is 14 amino acids long. The germline V gene encodes CDR1 SGHRS and CDR2 YFSETQ. Via MiXCR, TCRdb re-called the 5' RACE reads, giving one row per CDR3 protein. The sample holds more than 95,000 distinct CDR3 sequences, about 7% seen once. This clonotype was observed at least ten times. The rearrangement uses TRBV5-1 and TRBJ2-3; D gene ambiguous. The receptor was isolated from a man in his late teens or twenties who received the YFV17D yellow fever vaccine. The sequences come from CD4+ T cells sorted from PBMCs, collected roughly 45 days after the first yellow fever vaccination. Written as DNA, the CDR3 is TGCGCCAGCAGCTTGGCTTCGAAGACAGATACGCAGTATTTT. This sequence encodes CASSLASKTDTQYF.